This T cell receptor beta chain comes out of a study of PD-1 blockade in mismatch repair-deficient tumors. Comment on this clone: Its cognate antigen is unknown.

Only in-frame clones appear in the TCRdb table, and some are missing; sequencing was by immunoSEQ multiplex PCR. This table has about 49,000 clones, under 85% appearing once. General study results and limits: After pembrolizumab, tumor-resident clones rose rapidly, then generally contracted before radiologic responses.

Material: PBMCs, obtained before pembrolizumab treatment. The source is an adult with mismatch repair-deficient cancer.

CDR3 protein: CASRGQGGQETQYF. The CDR3 nucleotides are TGTGCCAGCAGGGGACAGGGTGGACAAGAGACCCAGTACTTC. This chain links TRBV5-4 with TRBJ2-5; 9 bases are shared with TRBD1. The germline gives CDR1 SGHNT, CDR2 YYREEE (reference sequence). The CDR3 runs to 14 residues. J gave up 2 bases and V 5 bases, and 4 bases lay outside the gene matches.